This is a list of T cell receptor beta chains from one sample in a study of cytomegalovirus exposure and HLA in healthy donors. This table comes from immunoSEQ multiplex PCR, and its TCRdb copy is limited to in-frame clones, with some not included. The sample lists 100,000 to 130,000 clones, 65% to 85% seen once, with about 2.2% in the top ten. The specimen sequenced was PBMCs. The receptors were sampled from a man aged 30 to 45 in good health and CMV-seronegative. CDR3s include the opening cysteine and the closing phenylalanine or tryptophan. A D gene is named only where the DNA matches it firmly. Some rows have no size entry. The others give once, few or many, or a class for an expanded clone.

J	V	D	size	DNA	CDR3
TRBJ2-7	TRBV10-2	TRBD2	few	TGCGCCAGCAGTGGAGTAGCGGGAGATTCCTACGAGCAGTACTTC	CASSGVAGDSYEQYF
TRBJ2-7	TRBV19	-	-	TGTGCCAGTAGTAACATCTACGAGCAGTACTTC	CASSNIYEQYF
TRBJ1-5	TRBV21-1	-	-	TGTGCCCCGCAGGGACAGGGGTGTTTTCAGCCCCAGCATTTT	CAPQGQGCFQPQHF
TRBJ2-1	TRBV6-4	TRBD2	few	TGTGCCAGCAGTGAGGCATCTGGCGGGGGGCGGGATGAGCAGTTCTTC	CASSEASGGGRDEQFF
TRBJ2-7	TRBV4-1	-	-	TGCGCCAGCAGCGAGACTGTCACCTACGAGCAGTACTTC	CASSETVTYEQYF
TRBJ2-3	TRBV13	TRBD2	-	TGTGCCAGCAGCTTTTCTAGCGGGATAACAGATACGCAGTATTTT	CASSFSSGITDTQYF
TRBJ2-1	TRBV29-1	TRBD2	-	TGCAGCGTTGCGTTAAGAGGGGCTAGCGGGATATACAATGAGCAGTTCTTC	CSVALRGASGIYNEQFF
TRBJ1-2	TRBV15	TRBD1	-	TGTGCCACCAGCGGCCACACAGGGGGCTATGGCTACACCTTC	CATSGHTGGYGYTF
TRBJ2-2	TRBV7-8	TRBD2	-	TGTGCCAGCAGCCCGACTAGCGGGGTCGTTTTCGGGGAGCTGTTTTTT	CASSPTSGVVFGELFF
TRBJ1-1	TRBV7-3	-	once	TGTGCCAGCGCCCCGGGAGGGCACACTGAAGCTTTCTTT	CASAPGGHTEAFF
TRBJ2-3	TRBV30	-	-	TGTGCCTGGAGTCTAAGGGGCCCCAACACAGATACGCAGTATTTT	CAWSLRGPNTDTQYF
TRBJ1-5	TRBV7-8	-	-	TGTGCCAGCAGCTTTATCGGACACTTCAATCAGCCCCAGCATTTT	CASSFIGHFNQPQHF
TRBJ1-1	TRBV30	-	-	TGTGCCTGGGTTCGGGGGGCCCGTAACATGAACACTGAAGCTTTCTTT	CAWVRGARNMNTEAFF
TRBJ2-3	TRBV9	-	-	TGTGCCAGCACCAAACTAGCAGGGACAGATACGCAGTATTTT	CASTKLAGTDTQYF
TRBJ2-2	TRBV5-6	TRBD2	-	TGTGCCAGCAGCTTGGGACTAGCGGATAACACCGGGGAGCTGTTTTTT	CASSLGLADNTGELFF
TRBJ2-7	TRBV6-1	-	few	TGTGCCAGCAGTGATTGGGGCCCTTACGAGCAGTACTTC	CASSDWGPYEQYF